This passage covers 27 T cell receptor beta chains from one sample sequenced in a study of blood T cell repertoires in COVID-19. The repertoire was sequenced with immunoSEQ multiplex PCR; TCRdb's copy has only in-frame clones and lacks some. The sample lists roughly 75,000 clones, approximately 90% occurring once. Specimen: peripheral blood. The receptors derive from a man in his sixties with acute or convalescent COVID-19.

J is TRBJ1-5 and V is TRBV28, with 7 bases lining up with TRBD1. V was clipped by 7 bases and J by 1 base; unmatched bases: 4. Germline V gene sequence: CDR1 MDHEN, CDR2 SYDVKM. This CDR3 comprises 14 residues. The DNA for the CDR3 is TGTGCCAGCAAAGACAGGGCAAGCAATCAGCCCCAGCATTTT. It translates to CASKDRASNQPQHF.

The chain has TRBV6-5 and TRBJ2-1; 9 nucleotides agree with TRBD1. V was pared by 2 bases and J by 8 bases, with 7 bases of the junction left unmatched. From germline, CDR1 is MNHEY and CDR2 SVGAGI. The CDR3 is 15 amino acids. The CDR3 DNA is TGTGCCAGCAGTTACGCTGGGACAGGGCTGGATGAGCAGTTCTTC. This sequence encodes CASSYAGTGLDEQFF.

CDR3 sequence: CASTEGATGELFF. The CDR3 nucleotides read TGTGCCAGCACCGAGGGCGCCACCGGGGAGCTGTTTTTT. V is TRBV7-7 and J is TRBJ2-2, with a weak D call TRBD2 (5 bases). Trimming stripped 7 bases from V and 4 bases from J, with 10 bases between. The germline CDR1 and CDR2 sequences are SSHAT and FNYEAQ (reference sequence). This CDR3 spans 13 amino acids.

The chain recombines TRBV11-1 with TRBJ2-7; 8 positions match TRBD1. The CDR3 totals 15 residues. Trimming took 6 bases from V and 0 from J; bases not matched to a gene: 7. Germline V lookup: CDR1 SGHAT, CDR2 FQDESV (reference sequence). CDR3 amino acids: CASRMTGASSYEQYF. The CDR3 DNA is TGTGCCAGCAGAATGACAGGGGCAAGCTCCTACGAGCAGTACTTC.

The rearrangement uses TRBV15 and TRBJ2-5; D perhaps matches TRBD2 (5 bases). Germline V gene data show CDR1 as LNHNV and CDR2 as YYDKDF (reference sequence). Trimming shortened V by 0 bases and J by 2 bases, and 22 bases separated the two germline ends. The CDR3 covers 19 residues. Here the CDR3 DNA reads TGTGCCACCAGCAGAGACCTCGTACGGGGAACTCGACCTCAAGAGACCCAGTACTTC. It is translated as CATSRDLVRGTRPQETQYF.

The chain is built from TRBV3-1 (or the pseudogene TRBV3-2) and TRBJ2-2; D is undetermined. The CDR3 length is 14 residues. With 1 base removed from V and 6 bases from J, the gap between germline ends came to 9 bases. Germline assignment: CDR1 LGHDT and CDR2 YNNKEL (reference sequence). The CDR3 sequence: CASSQVQVAGELFF. DNA for the CDR3: TGTGCCAGCAGCCAAGTTCAAGTAGCCGGGGAGCTGTTTTTT.

The sample holds one count of this clone. The rearrangement uses TRBV28 and TRBJ2-7; 11 bases are a match to TRBD1. The CDR3 is made up of 15 amino acids. The trim removed 2 bases at V and 5 bases at J, leaving 5 bases unmatched. Germline V lookup: CDR1 MDHEN, CDR2 SYDVKM. The CDR3 sequence is CASSLPGQGVDEQYF. In DNA, the CDR3 is TGTGCCAGCAGTTTACCGGGACAGGGGGTCGACGAGCAGTACTTC.

This rearrangement joins TRBV29-1 to TRBJ2-3, with 7 bases that match TRBD1. CDR1 and CDR2 (germline): SQVTM, ANQGSEA. This CDR3 region has 13 residues. The V segment lost 4 bases and the J segment 2 bases; nucleotides outside the gene matches: 3. CDR3: CSVVQGLTDTQYF. CDR3 DNA: TGCAGCGTTGTACAGGGGCTCACAGATACGCAGTATTTT.

As DNA, the CDR3 is TGTGCCAGCAGGGACGGTGGGGGGGCACAGGAAGATACGCAGTATTTT. Translation gives CASRDGGGAQEDTQYF. The chain is built from TRBV19 and TRBJ2-3, with D maybe TRBD2 (7 bases). The CDR3 loop spans 16 amino acids. Trimming removed 9 bases from V and 5 bases from J, with 24 bases in between. Germline loops: CDR1 LNHDA, CDR2 SQIVND (reference sequence).

This chain uses TRBV2 with TRBJ1-6; 9 nucleotides line up with TRBD1. This CDR3 is 13 amino acids long. In germline, CDR1 is SNHLY, CDR2 FYNNEI. After removal of 11 bases from V and 10 bases from J, the junction contained 9 bases not matched to a gene. CDR3 DNA: TGTGCCTCACGGGACAGGGCAGGATCACCCCTCCACTTT. This gives the protein CASRDRAGSPLHF.

The chain combines TRBV6-4 with TRBJ2-1; no reliable D call. Trimming took off 1 base at V and 7 bases at J, with 14 bases between the two ends. The CDR3 is made up of 15 amino acids. CDR1 is MRHNA and CDR2 is SNTAGT in the germline V gene. The CDR3 here is CASSDFSSATNEQFF. The CDR3 DNA follows: TGTGCCAGCAGTGACTTCTCCAGCGCCACAAATGAGCAGTTCTTC.

The J gene is TRBJ2-3, the V gene TRBV10-1; 9 bases match TRBD2. V gave up 6 bases and J gave up 6 bases; unmatched junction bases: 7. The CDR3 length is 14 residues. Germline CDR1 and CDR2: WNHNN and SYGVQD (reference sequence). The CDR3 DNA reads TGCGCCAGCAGCCCGGGACTAGCAGCCGATACGCAGTATTTT. Encoded protein: CASSPGLAADTQYF.

The gene calls are TRBV13 and TRBJ1-3, with no clear D. This CDR3 region has 14 residues. Trimming removed 4 bases from V and 0 bases from J, with 7 bases in between. CDR1 and CDR2 (germline): PRHDT, FYEKMQ (reference sequence). This CDR3 is CASSYGDSGNTIYF. The CDR3 DNA follows: TGTGCCAGCAGCTACGGGGACTCTGGAAACACCATATATTTT.

This clone has a single count. V usage is TRBV11-2 and J usage is TRBJ1-2; TRBD1 matches 8 bases. V trimming: 5 bases; J trimming: 3 bases; junction bases outside the gene matches: 8. CDR3 length: 15 amino acids. Germline V gene sequence: CDR1 SGHAT, CDR2 FQNNGV. Written as DNA, the CDR3 is TGTGCCAGCAGCCCCCAGACAGGGGCAGACTATGGCTACACCTTC. It encodes CASSPQTGADYGYTF. The whole variable domain, remainder taken from reference TRBV11-2 and TRBJ1-2, is EAGVAQSPRYKIIEKRQSVAFWCNPISGHATLYWYQQILGQGPKLLIQFQNNGVVDDSQLPKDRFSAERLKGVDSTLKIQPAKLEDSAVYLCASSPQTGADYGYTFGSGTRLTVV.

This clone showed up just once. The chain has TRBV5-8 and TRBJ2-7; TRBD2 agrees at 9 bases. The CDR3 covers 14 residues. Germline-derived CDR1 and CDR2 are SGHTS and YDEGEE. J gave up 3 bases and V 1 base, and 2 bases lay outside the gene matches. The CDR3 DNA is TGTGCCAGCAGCTTGTCTAGCGGGGACTACGAGCAGTACTTC. Translating it yields CASSLSSGDYEQYF.

The rearrangement joins TRBV7-8 to TRBJ1-3, with 8 positions matching TRBD1. J was trimmed by 2 bases and V by 5 bases; bases with no gene match: 11. This CDR3 region has 17 residues. Germline V gives CDR1 SGHVS, CDR2 FQNEAQ. CDR3 nucleotide sequence: TGTGCCAGCAGCCCACCCCAACAGGGGGTGGCTGGAAACACCATATATTTT. Protein sequence: CASSPPQQGVAGNTIYF. Combining the CDR3 with reference TRBV7-8 and TRBJ1-3 gives the whole variable domain GAGVSQSPRYKVAKRGQDVALRCDPISGHVSLFWYQQALGQGPEFLTYFQNEAQLDKSGLPSDRFFAERPEGSVSTLKIQRTQQEDSAVYLCASSPPQQGVAGNTIYFGEGSWLTVV.

This chain uses TRBV18 with TRBJ1-4; a possible D gene is TRBD1 (5 bases). Germline loops: CDR1 KGHSH, CDR2 LQKENI. The V end lost 7 bases, the J end lost 4 bases, and 10 bases lay between the germline ends. This CDR3 comprises 13 residues. The CDR3 coding sequence is TGTGCCAGCTTTCGGGGACTTAATGAAAAACTGTTTTTT. As protein: CASFRGLNEKLFF.

The chain uses TRBV5-1 and TRBJ2-1, with D possibly TRBD2 on 5 matching bases. Germline-derived CDR1 and CDR2 are SGHRS and YFSETQ. The CDR3 has 16 amino acids. V was cut by 0 bases and J by 7 bases, with 17 bases left in between. The CDR3 reads CASSLEFQTTPNEQFF. The CDR3 DNA is TGCGCCAGCAGCTTGGAGTTTCAGACTACCCCGAATGAGCAGTTCTTC.

V usage is TRBV29-1 and J usage is TRBJ1-1; perhaps TRBD1 as D (6 bases). The CDR3 length is 13 residues. The germline gives CDR1 SQVTM, CDR2 ANQGSEA. V lost 3 bases, J lost 4 bases, and 12 bases lay in between. CDR3 sequence (DNA): TGCAGCGTTGAGGACAGCTGGGGCACTGAAGCTTTCTTT. Amino acids: CSVEDSWGTEAFF.

The V and J genes are TRBV19 and TRBJ2-3; 8 nucleotides agree with TRBD2. This CDR3 has 15 amino acids. Looked up from germline, CDR1 is LNHDA and CDR2 is SQIVND (reference sequence). The ends lost 5 bases at V and 6 bases at J; junction bases unmatched: 10. This chain's CDR3 is CASSSGLGDADTQYF. The CDR3 DNA reads TGTGCCAGTAGTTCGGGACTAGGGGACGCGGATACGCAGTATTTT.

V gene TRBV4-1 combines with J gene TRBJ2-5; 7 bases line up with TRBD1. From germline, CDR1 is MGHRA and CDR2 YSYEKL. This CDR3 comprises 13 residues. With V trimmed by 4 bases and J by 5 bases, 4 bases remained unmatched. Here the CDR3 reads CASSPTGSETQYF. The CDR3 DNA reads TGCGCCAGCAGCCCGACAGGGTCGGAGACCCAGTACTTC.

This sequence joins TRBV11-2 and TRBJ2-5, with TRBD1 as a possible D gene (5 bases). The CDR3 runs to 12 residues. Germline V gives CDR1 SGHAT, CDR2 FQNNGV. Trimming removed 5 bases from V and 9 bases from J, with 13 bases in between. CDR3: CASSPSGSAQYF. The CDR3 nucleotides read TGTGCCAGCAGCCCGTCAGGGTCGGCCCAGTACTTC.

The chain combines TRBV11-2 with TRBJ1-1; the D gene is possibly TRBD1 (5 bases). The CDR3 runs to 13 residues. The germline V gene encodes CDR1 SGHAT and CDR2 FQNNGV. Trimming shortened V by 5 bases and J by 11 bases, and 18 bases separated the two germline ends. The CDR3 loop reads CASSPVGVSGAFF. CDR3 nucleotide sequence: TGTGCCAGCAGCCCGGTAGGGGTATCAGGGGCTTTCTTT.

CDR3 coding DNA: TGTGCCAGCAGTGGCAGGGGGGCACCCGGGGAGCTGTTTTTT. It yields the protein CASSGRGAPGELFF. V gene TRBV11-3 combines with J gene TRBJ2-2; D possibly corresponds to TRBD1 (7 bases). CDR1 is SGHNT and CDR2 is YENEEA in the germline V gene. This CDR3 region has 14 residues. V was trimmed by 6 bases and J by 6 bases, leaving 14 bases between them.

This rearrangement joins TRBV20-1 to TRBJ2-7; tentative D call: TRBD2 (6 bases). The CDR3 is 13 amino acids. The germline gives CDR1 DFQATT, CDR2 SNEGSKA (reference sequence). The V gene lost 3 bases and the J gene lost 6 bases, with 15 bases spanning the gap. This CDR3 is CSASSGSRLEQYF. In DNA form, the CDR3 reads TGCAGTGCTAGTAGCGGTTCCCGTCTCGAGCAGTACTTC.

This clone has a single count. V gene TRBV28 combines with J gene TRBJ2-3, with a possible D match to TRBD1 (6 bases). Germline-derived CDR1 and CDR2 are MDHEN and SYDVKM. The V end lost 11 bases, the J end lost 0 bases, and 18 bases lay between the germline ends. The length of the CDR3 is 15 residues. CDR3 DNA sequence: TGTGCCCACACGAACAGGGAGACTAGCACAGATACGCAGTATTTT. Protein product: CAHTNRETSTDTQYF.

This chain connects TRBV28 to TRBJ2-7; D possibly corresponds to TRBD2 (6 bases). V was clipped by 3 bases and J by 6 bases, with 12 bases between them. Germline V gene lookup returns CDR1 MDHEN and CDR2 SYDVKM. The CDR3 totals 13 residues. The CDR3 protein is CASSFLQGGEQYF. CDR3 nucleotide sequence: TGTGCCAGCAGTTTCCTCCAGGGAGGCGAGCAGTACTTC.